Each of the 28 T cell receptor beta chains below was sequenced from the same sample in a study of shared T cell receptors in the human thymus. Sequencing used immunoSEQ multiplex PCR; TCRdb keeps in-frame clones, though not all of them. The data show about 660,000 clones, about 87% seen once. These data were also filed under a second study, of human thymus T cells.

What was sequenced was thymocytes. Receptors were obtained from a boy younger than two with a congenital heart defect.

Only a few counts were recorded for this clone. The chain joins TRBV7-9 to TRBJ2-7, with TRBD2 as a possible D gene (6 bases). The CDR3 is 17 residues long. Germline CDR1 SEHNR, CDR2 FQNEAQ (reference sequence). Trimming took 1 base from V and 3 from J, leaving 19 bases between them. CDR3 region: CASSLVQVGSLGYEQYF. CDR3 sequence (DNA): TGTGCCAGCAGCTTAGTACAAGTCGGGAGTCTGGGCTACGAGCAGTACTTC. Full variable domain (missing parts from reference TRBV7-9 and TRBJ2-7): DTGVSQNPRHKITKRGQNVTFRCDPISEHNRLYWYRQTLGQGPEFLTYFQNEAQLEKSRLLSDRFSAERPKGSFSTLEIQRTEQGDSAMYLCASSLVQVGSLGYEQYFGPGTRLTVT.

The V and J genes are TRBV2 and TRBJ1-4, with 9 bases lining up with TRBD1. CDR1 and CDR2 (germline): SNHLY, FYNNEI. Trimming cost V 4 bases and J 5 bases; bases outside gene matches: 8. This CDR3 is 16 amino acids long. The CDR3 nucleotides are TGTGCCAGCAGTGGGAACACACAGGGGGCGAATGAAAAACTGTTTTTT. Translated, it gives CASSGNTQGANEKLFF.

The gene calls are TRBV7-4 and TRBJ1-1, with D hard to call. With 4 bases removed from V and 3 bases from J, the gap between germline ends came to 12 bases. CDR1 is SGHVT and CDR2 is SQSDAQ in the germline V gene. There are 14 residues in the CDR3. CDR3 sequence (DNA): TGTGCCAGCAGCTCATCCCTGAGGGACACTGAAGCTTTCTTT. This encodes CASSSSLRDTEAFF.

This clone showed up just once. The chain joins TRBV5-1 to TRBJ2-1, with a possible D match to TRBD2 (6 bases). The CDR3 loop spans 15 amino acids. Trimming took off 4 bases at V and 2 bases at J, with 13 bases between the two ends. Germline V lookup: CDR1 SGHRS, CDR2 YFSETQ. CDR3: CASSVPGEAYNEQFF. The CDR3 bases are TGCGCCAGCAGCGTTCCGGGGGAGGCCTACAATGAGCAGTTCTTC.

The chain carries TRBV6-5 and TRBJ1-5, with D possibly being TRBD1 (6 bases). V was trimmed by 6 bases and J by 0 bases, leaving 9 bases between them. This CDR3 contains 14 residues. Germline V lookup: CDR1 MNHEY, CDR2 SVGAGI. In DNA form, the CDR3 reads TGTGCCAGCAGCGAGGGACATAGCAATCAGCCCCAGCATTTT. It specifies CASSEGHSNQPQHF.

This clone was seen only a few times. The chain links TRBV9 to TRBJ2-3; the D is unclear. Trimming pared 4 bases from V and 4 bases from J, leaving 13 bases between. The germline V gene has CDR1 SGDLS and CDR2 YYNGEE. The CDR3 covers 14 residues. CDR3 sequence: CASSFLAEPDTQYF. The CDR3, as DNA: TGTGCCAGCAGCTTTTTAGCCGAACCAGATACGCAGTATTTT.

This rearrangement joins TRBV7-9 to TRBJ2-7; tentative D call: TRBD2 (5 bases). V was cut by 0 bases and J by 0 bases, with 9 bases left in between. This CDR3 region has 15 residues. Germline V lookup: CDR1 SEHNR, CDR2 FQNEAQ (reference sequence). The CDR3 DNA is TGTGCCAGCAGCTTAGCGGGAGAGAACTCCTACGAGCAGTACTTC. Translated: CASSLAGENSYEQYF.

The chain recombines TRBV11-2 with TRBJ2-7; D may be TRBD2 (6 bases). CDR3 length: 16 amino acids. Trimming stripped 0 bases from V and 4 bases from J, with 16 bases between. In germline, CDR1 is SGHAT, CDR2 FQNNGV. The CDR3 is CASSLEGGGVSYEQYF. CDR3 sequence (DNA): TGTGCCAGCAGCTTAGAGGGAGGTGGGGTATCTTACGAGCAGTACTTC.

This chain connects TRBV27 to TRBJ2-2, with D tentatively TRBD1 (6 bases). Per germline, CDR1 MNHEY and CDR2 SMNVEV (reference sequence). V was cut by 7 bases and J by 5 bases, with 20 bases left in between. The CDR3 totals 16 residues. The CDR3, as DNA: TGTGCCAGCACCCCCAACAGGGAGCGTGGGACCGGGGAGCTGTTTTTT. Its translation is CASTPNRERGTGELFF.

The chain carries TRBV10-3 and TRBJ2-3, with 14 bases aligning to TRBD2. Germline lookup yields CDR1 ENHRY and CDR2 SYGVKD. V lost 6 bases and J lost 1; bases outside the gene matches: 6. The CDR3 runs 17 residues. The CDR3 loop reads CAIRGLAGEVGTDTQYF. The CDR3 bases are TGTGCCATCAGGGGACTAGCGGGAGAAGTGGGCACAGATACGCAGTATTTT.

The chain joins TRBV5-1 to TRBJ2-7; D is perhaps TRBD1 (5 bases). V was shortened by 5 bases and J by 1 base, with 13 bases between the two germline ends. The CDR3 runs to 14 residues. Germline assignment: CDR1 SGHRS and CDR2 YFSETQ. The CDR3 spells CASSFTDNSYEQYF. The CDR3 coding sequence is TGCGCCAGCAGTTTCACGGACAATTCCTACGAGCAGTACTTC.

This chain joins TRBV5-1 and TRBJ1-1; 8 positions match TRBD1. CDR3 length equals 13 residues. Germline CDR1 is SGHRS and CDR2 is YFSETQ. Trimming at V came to 8 bases and at J to 3 bases, leaving 6 bases not matched to a gene. The CDR3 region has the DNA TGCGCCAGACCACAGGGGGGGCACACTGAAGCTTTCTTT. Its translation: CARPQGGHTEAFF. Filled out from reference TRBV5-1 and TRBJ1-1, the complete variable domain reads KAGVTQTPRYLIKTRGQQVTLSCSPISGHRSVSWYQQTPGQGLQFLFEYFSETQRNKGNFPGRFSGRQFSNSRSEMNVSTLELGDSALYLCARPQGGHTEAFFGQGTRLTVV.

This clone occurred once. The V gene is TRBV4-3, the J gene TRBJ1-2; 8 positions match TRBD1. The trim removed 1 base at V and 5 bases at J, leaving 9 bases unmatched. The germline CDR1 and CDR2 sequences are LGHNA and YSLEER. This CDR3 spans 16 amino acids. In nucleotides, the CDR3 is TGCGCCAGCAGCCAAGTGGGCCCAGGGGGCCGGTATGGCTACACCTTC. This encodes CASSQVGPGGRYGYTF.

This chain connects TRBV10-1 to TRBJ2-7, with 11 bases lining up with TRBD2. After removal of 5 bases from V and 5 bases from J, the junction contained 5 bases not matched to a gene. CDR1 and CDR2 from the germline V gene are WNHNN and SYGVQD (reference sequence). The CDR3 consists of 14 residues. The CDR3 DNA sequence: TGCGCCAGCAGTCCGGGACTAGCGGCCCACGAGCAGTACTTC. Translating it yields CASSPGLAAHEQYF.

The chain employs TRBV11-2 and TRBJ2-3; D possibly corresponds to TRBD1 (5 bases). Germline-derived CDR1 and CDR2 are SGHAT and FQNNGV. The CDR3 loop spans 18 amino acids. Trimming took off 2 bases at V and 6 bases at J, with 24 bases between the two ends. The CDR3 spells CASSLNPDRSRHVDTQYF. The CDR3 DNA follows: TGTGCCAGCAGCTTAAACCCTGACAGAAGTAGGCACGTCGATACGCAGTATTTT.

The chain links TRBV7-9 to TRBJ2-7, with D perhaps matching TRBD2 (7 bases). Germline-derived CDR1 and CDR2 are SEHNR and FQNEAQ (reference sequence). The CDR3 consists of 14 residues. V was clipped by 5 bases and J by 3 bases, with 14 bases between them. CDR3 in amino acids: CASSLGRGDYEQYF. The CDR3 DNA is TGTGCCAGCAGCCTTGGGAGGGGGGACTACGAGCAGTACTTC.

This chain links TRBV6-1 with TRBJ2-2, with D perhaps TRBD2 (5 bases). The V gene's germline CDR1 is MNHNS and CDR2 SASEGT. The CDR3 is 15 amino acids. Trimming took off 0 bases at V and 3 bases at J, with 8 bases between the two ends. The CDR3 sequence is CASSEAKDYTGELFF. Written as DNA, the CDR3 is TGTGCCAGCAGTGAAGCAAAGGACTACACCGGGGAGCTGTTTTTT.

The chain couples TRBV4-1 to TRBJ2-7; 9 nucleotides align to TRBD1. This CDR3 comprises 15 residues. The germline CDR1 and CDR2 sequences are MGHRA and YSYEKL. V gave up 3 bases and J gave up 1 base; unmatched junction bases: 4. CDR3 in DNA: TGCGCCAGCAGCCAGGAGACAGGGGGTTCCTACGAGCAGTACTTC. Translated: CASSQETGGSYEQYF.

This rearrangement joins TRBV12-5 to TRBJ2-7, with 7 bases identical to TRBD1. The V segment lost 1 base and the J segment 0 bases; nucleotides outside the gene matches: 9. The CDR3 sequence is 17 residues long. Germline CDR1 is LGHNT and CDR2 is FRNRAP. This CDR3 reads CASGLDRGQVNSYEQYF. In DNA form, the CDR3 reads TGTGCTAGTGGTTTGGACCGAGGACAGGTTAACTCCTACGAGCAGTACTTC.

This clone has just a few counts. The chain recombines TRBV28 with TRBJ1-3; TRBD1 matches 9 bases. The CDR3 length is 14 residues. V trimming: 7 bases; J trimming: 1 base; junction bases outside the gene matches: 2. Germline assignment: CDR1 MDHEN and CDR2 SYDVKM. CDR3 sequence (DNA): TGTGCCAGCACGGACAGGGGATCTGGAAACACCATATATTTT. This codes for CASTDRGSGNTIYF. Full variable domain (rest looked up from reference TRBV28 and TRBJ1-3): DVKVTQSSRYLVKRTGEKVFLECVQDMDHENMFWYRQDPGLGLRLIYFSYDVKMKEKGDIPEGYSVSREKKERFSLILESASTNQTSMYLCASTDRGSGNTIYFGEGSWLTVV.

This clone was seen once. The chain combines TRBV5-5 with TRBJ2-7; 10 nucleotides align to TRBD1. V lost 3 bases to trimming and J lost 1 base; unmatched junction nucleotides: 4. The CDR3 is 15 residues long. Germline V gives CDR1 SGHKS, CDR2 YYEKEE (reference sequence). The CDR3 nucleotides read TGTGCCAGCAGCTCCAGGACAGGGGGTTCCTACGAGCAGTACTTC. Translated, it gives CASSSRTGGSYEQYF.

This clone was observed a single time. The V call is TRBV4-1, the J call TRBJ1-2; 9 nucleotides match TRBD1. Unmatched junction bases numbered 6, after V lost 2 bases and J lost 8 bases. The CDR3 consists of 14 residues. CDR1 is MGHRA and CDR2 is YSYEKL in the germline V gene. The CDR3 loop is CASSQPGTGQGYTF. The CDR3 bases are TGCGCCAGCAGCCAACCCGGGACAGGGCAGGGCTACACCTTC.

This chain connects TRBV7-2 to TRBJ1-6; 7 bases map to TRBD1. Germline CDR1 SGHTA, CDR2 FQGNSA. The CDR3 spans 16 residues. V was pared by 5 bases and J by 7 bases, with 11 bases of the junction left unmatched. The CDR3, as DNA: TGTGCCAGCAGCCCCAGCACAGGGGTGTTCAATTCACCCCTCCACTTT. This gives the protein CASSPSTGVFNSPLHF.

The rearrangement links TRBV27 to TRBJ2-7; TRBD2 agrees at 9 bases. This CDR3 region has 16 residues. Germline CDR1 is MNHEY and CDR2 is SMNVEV (reference sequence). With V trimmed by 6 bases and J by 1 base, 10 bases remained unmatched. The CDR3 region is CASSPRLADKSYEQYF. The CDR3 bases are TGTGCCAGCAGCCCAAGACTAGCGGATAAATCCTACGAGCAGTACTTC.

The count of this clone is one. This chain links TRBV4-3 with TRBJ2-7, with 7 bases lining up with TRBD2. This CDR3 comprises 15 residues. Germline values: CDR1 LGHNA, CDR2 YSLEER. J was trimmed by 2 bases and V by 5 bases; bases with no gene match: 9. CDR3 sequence (DNA): TGCGCCAGCAGCATCGGACTAGGAGAGGCCTACGAGCAGTACTTC. This encodes CASSIGLGEAYEQYF.

The V gene is TRBV28, the J gene TRBJ2-1, with 10 bases that match TRBD1. After removal of 3 bases from V and 7 bases from J, the junction contained 9 bases not matched to a gene. Germline V lookup: CDR1 MDHEN, CDR2 SYDVKM. The CDR3 loop spans 16 amino acids. The CDR3 DNA is TGTGCCAGCAGTTTGGGGACAGGGGTTGGGGTTAATGAGCAGTTCTTC. Translated: CASSLGTGVGVNEQFF.

The rearrangement joins TRBV7-6 to TRBJ1-6; tentatively, D is TRBD1 (5 bases). CDR1 and CDR2 (germline): SGHVS, FNYEAQ. V was pared by 2 bases and J by 14 bases, with 16 bases between. The CDR3 extends over 14 amino acids. CDR3 sequence (DNA): TGTGCCAGCAGCTTAAGTCGGACATCGGGCTCCCTCCACTTT. As protein: CASSLSRTSGSLHF.

This clone was seen more than once but under ten times. J is TRBJ1-4 and V is TRBV6-6; D may be TRBD1 (5 bases). This CDR3 is 15 amino acids long. V lost 2 bases and J 8 bases, leaving 15 bases between the germline ends. The V gene's germline CDR1 is MNHNY and CDR2 SVGAGI (reference sequence). CDR3: CASSYDGGGGEKLFF. CDR3 nucleotide sequence: TGTGCCAGCAGTTACGATGGGGGTGGAGGGGAAAAACTGTTTTTT.